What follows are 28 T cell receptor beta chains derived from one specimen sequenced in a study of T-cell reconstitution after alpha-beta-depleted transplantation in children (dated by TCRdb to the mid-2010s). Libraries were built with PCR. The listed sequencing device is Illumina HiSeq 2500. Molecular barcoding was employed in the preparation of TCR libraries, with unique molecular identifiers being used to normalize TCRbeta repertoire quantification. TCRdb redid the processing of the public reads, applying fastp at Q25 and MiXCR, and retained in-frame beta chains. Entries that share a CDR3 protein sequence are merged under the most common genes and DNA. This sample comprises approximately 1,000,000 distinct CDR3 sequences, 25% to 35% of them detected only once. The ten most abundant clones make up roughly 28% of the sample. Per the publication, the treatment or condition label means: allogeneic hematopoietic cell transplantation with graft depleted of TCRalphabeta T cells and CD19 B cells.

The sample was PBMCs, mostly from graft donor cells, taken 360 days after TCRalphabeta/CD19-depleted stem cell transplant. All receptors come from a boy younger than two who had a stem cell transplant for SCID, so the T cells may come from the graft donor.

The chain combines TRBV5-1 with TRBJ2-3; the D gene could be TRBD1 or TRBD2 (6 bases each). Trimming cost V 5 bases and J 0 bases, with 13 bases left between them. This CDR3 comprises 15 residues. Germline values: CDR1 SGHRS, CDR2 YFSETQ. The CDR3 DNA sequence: TGCGCCAGCAGACGCGGGGACACTAGCACAGATACGCAGTATTTT. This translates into CASRRGDTSTDTQYF.

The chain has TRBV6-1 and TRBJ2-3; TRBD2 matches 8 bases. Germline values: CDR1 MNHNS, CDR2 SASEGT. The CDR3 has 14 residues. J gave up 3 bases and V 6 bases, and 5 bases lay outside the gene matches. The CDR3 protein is CASSSGGETDTQYF. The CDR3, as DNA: TGTGCCAGCAGCTCGGGGGGGGAGACAGATACGCAGTATTTT.

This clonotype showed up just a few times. The CDR3 spells CASSPGLAGGDYEQYF. The CDR3 DNA sequence: TGTGCCAGCAGCCCCGGACTAGCGGGGGGGGACTACGAGCAGTACTTC. This chain joins TRBV7-9 and TRBJ2-7; 15 bases agree with TRBD2. The germline CDR1 and CDR2 sequences are SEHNR and FQNEAQ (reference sequence). The CDR3 has 16 residues. The ends lost 5 bases at V and 3 bases at J; junction bases unmatched: 5. The whole variable domain, remainder taken from reference TRBV7-9 and TRBJ2-7, is DTGVSQNPRHKITKRGQNVTFRCDPISEHNRLYWYRQTLGQGPEFLTYFQNEAQLEKSRLLSDRFSAERPKGSFSTLEIQRTEQGDSAMYLCASSPGLAGGDYEQYFGPGTRLTVT.

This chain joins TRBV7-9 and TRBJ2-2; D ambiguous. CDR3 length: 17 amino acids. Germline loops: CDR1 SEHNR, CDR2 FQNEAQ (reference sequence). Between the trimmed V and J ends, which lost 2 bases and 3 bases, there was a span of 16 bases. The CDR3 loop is CASSLLVELWDTGELFF. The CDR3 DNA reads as TGTGCCAGCAGCTTACTCGTCGAACTATGGGACACCGGGGAGCTGTTTTTT.

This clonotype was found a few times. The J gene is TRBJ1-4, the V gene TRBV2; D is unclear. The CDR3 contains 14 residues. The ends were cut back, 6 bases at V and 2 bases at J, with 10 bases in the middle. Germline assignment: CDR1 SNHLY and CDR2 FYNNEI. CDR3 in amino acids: CASRSRLTNEKLFF. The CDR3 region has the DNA TGTGCCAGCAGATCGAGACTGACTAATGAAAAACTGTTTTTT.

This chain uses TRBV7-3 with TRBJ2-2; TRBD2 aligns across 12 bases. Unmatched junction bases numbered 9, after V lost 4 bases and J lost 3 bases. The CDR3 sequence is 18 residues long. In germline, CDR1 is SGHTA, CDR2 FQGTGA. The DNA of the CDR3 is TGTGCCAGCAGCTCATCGACTAGACTAGCGGGGGACACCGGGGAGCTGTTTTTT. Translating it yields CASSSSTRLAGDTGELFF.

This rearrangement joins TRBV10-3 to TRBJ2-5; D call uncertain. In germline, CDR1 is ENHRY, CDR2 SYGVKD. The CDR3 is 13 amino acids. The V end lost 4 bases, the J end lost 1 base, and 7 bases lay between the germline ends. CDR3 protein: CAISAQTQETQYF. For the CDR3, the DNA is TGTGCCATCAGTGCACAGACCCAAGAGACCCAGTACTTC.

The CDR3 reads CSAESHEPHVSETEQFF. The CDR3 DNA follows: TGCAGTGCTGAATCCCATGAGCCCCATGTTTCGGAGACTGAGCAGTTCTTC. V usage is TRBV20-1 and J usage is TRBJ2-1, with D hard to call. This CDR3 contains 17 residues. Germline V gene lookup returns CDR1 DFQATT and CDR2 SNEGSKA (reference sequence). The V end was cut by 5 bases, the J end by 9 bases, with 29 bases between.

For the CDR3, the DNA is TGCGCCAGCGCCCCATCCCCGGTCATCACCGGGGAGCTGTTTTTT. It is translated as CASAPSPVITGELFF. This chain joins TRBV5-1 and TRBJ2-2; D unresolved. Germline CDR1 and CDR2: SGHRS and YFSETQ. The CDR3 covers 15 residues. V was shortened by 7 bases and J by 4 bases, with 17 bases between the two germline ends.

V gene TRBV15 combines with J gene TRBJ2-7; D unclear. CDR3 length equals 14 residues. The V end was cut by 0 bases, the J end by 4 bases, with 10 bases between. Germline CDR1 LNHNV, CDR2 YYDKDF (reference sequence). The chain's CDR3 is CATSRDGPEYEQYF. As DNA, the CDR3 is TGTGCCACCAGCAGAGATGGCCCCGAGTACGAGCAGTACTTC.

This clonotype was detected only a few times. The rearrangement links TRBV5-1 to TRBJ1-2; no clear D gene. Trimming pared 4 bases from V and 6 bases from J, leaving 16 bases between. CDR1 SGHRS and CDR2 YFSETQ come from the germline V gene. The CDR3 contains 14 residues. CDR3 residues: CASSGNDPVDGYTF. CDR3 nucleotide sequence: TGCGCCAGCAGCGGCAATGACCCGGTGGATGGCTACACCTTC.

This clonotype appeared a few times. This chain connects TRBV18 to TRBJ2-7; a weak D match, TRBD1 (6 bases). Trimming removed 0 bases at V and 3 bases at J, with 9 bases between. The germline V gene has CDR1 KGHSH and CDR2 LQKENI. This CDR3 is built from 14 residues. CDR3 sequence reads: CASSPPDSSYEQYF. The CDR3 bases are TGTGCCAGCTCACCACCGGACAGCAGCTACGAGCAGTACTTC.

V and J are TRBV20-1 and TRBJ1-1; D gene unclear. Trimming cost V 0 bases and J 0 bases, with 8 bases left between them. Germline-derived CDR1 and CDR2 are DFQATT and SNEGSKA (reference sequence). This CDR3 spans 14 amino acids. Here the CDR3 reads CSARDGKMNTEAFF. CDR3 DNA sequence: TGCAGTGCTAGAGATGGGAAGATGAACACTGAAGCTTTCTTT.

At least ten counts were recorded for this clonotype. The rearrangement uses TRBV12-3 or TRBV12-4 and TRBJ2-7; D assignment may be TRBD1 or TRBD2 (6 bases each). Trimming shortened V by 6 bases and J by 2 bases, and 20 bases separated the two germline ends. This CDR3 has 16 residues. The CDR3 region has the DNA TGTGCCAGCAGCCCGGGGGCTAGAATAAAGACCTACGAGCAGTACTTC. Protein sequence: CASSPGARIKTYEQYF.

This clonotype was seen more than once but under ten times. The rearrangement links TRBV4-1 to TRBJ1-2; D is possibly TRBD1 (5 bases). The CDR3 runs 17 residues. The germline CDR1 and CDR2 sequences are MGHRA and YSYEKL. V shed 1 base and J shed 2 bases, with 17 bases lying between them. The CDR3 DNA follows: TGCGCCAGCAGCCAAGTTGTCAGGCCGGGGCTCAACTATGGCTACACCTTC. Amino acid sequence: CASSQVVRPGLNYGYTF.

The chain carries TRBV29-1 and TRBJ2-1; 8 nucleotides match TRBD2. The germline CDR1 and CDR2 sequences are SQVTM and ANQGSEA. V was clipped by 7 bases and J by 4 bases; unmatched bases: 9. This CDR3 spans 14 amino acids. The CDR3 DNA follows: TGCAGCGGTGGGGGGGCGGGGGGTTACAATGAGCAGTTCTTC. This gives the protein CSGGGAGGYNEQFF.

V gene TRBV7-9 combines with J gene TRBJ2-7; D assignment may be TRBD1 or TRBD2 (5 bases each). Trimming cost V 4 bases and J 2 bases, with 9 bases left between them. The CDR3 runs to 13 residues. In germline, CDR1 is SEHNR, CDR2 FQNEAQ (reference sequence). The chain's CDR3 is CASSWDPTYEQYF. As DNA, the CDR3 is TGTGCCAGCAGCTGGGACCCGACCTACGAGCAGTACTTC.

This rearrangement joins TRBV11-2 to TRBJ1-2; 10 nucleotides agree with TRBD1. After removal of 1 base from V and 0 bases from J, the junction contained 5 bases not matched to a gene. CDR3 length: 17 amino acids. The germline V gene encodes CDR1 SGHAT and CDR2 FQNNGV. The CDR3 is CASSLVGTGATNYGYTF. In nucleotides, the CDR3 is TGTGCCAGCAGCTTAGTTGGGACAGGGGCAACTAACTATGGCTACACCTTC.

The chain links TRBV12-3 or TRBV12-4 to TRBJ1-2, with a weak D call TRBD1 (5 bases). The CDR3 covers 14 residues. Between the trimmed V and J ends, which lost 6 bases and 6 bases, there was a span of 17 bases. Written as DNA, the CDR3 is TGTGCCAGCAGCAAATTTTTTTCAGGGAATGGCTACACCTTC. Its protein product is CASSKFFSGNGYTF.

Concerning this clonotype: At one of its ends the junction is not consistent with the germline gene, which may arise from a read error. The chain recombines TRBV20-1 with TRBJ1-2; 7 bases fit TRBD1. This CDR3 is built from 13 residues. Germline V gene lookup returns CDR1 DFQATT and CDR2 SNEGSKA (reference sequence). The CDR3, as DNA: TGCAGTGCTAGAGAGACAGGGCGTTATGCCTACACCTTC. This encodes CSARETGRYAYTF.

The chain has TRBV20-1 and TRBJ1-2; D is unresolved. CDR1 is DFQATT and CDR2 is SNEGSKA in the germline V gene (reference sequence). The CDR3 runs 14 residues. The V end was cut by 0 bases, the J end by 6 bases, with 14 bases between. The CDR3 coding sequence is TGCAGTGCTAGAGAAGCGAATATTGGGGATGGCTACACCTTC. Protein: CSAREANIGDGYTF.

CDR3 nucleotides: TGCGCCAGCAGCCAGGGGGCACGGACAGGGTCCTCCTACGAGCAGTACTTC. Translating gives CASSQGARTGSSYEQYF. The rearrangement links TRBV4-1 to TRBJ2-7; 8 nucleotides agree with TRBD1. CDR3 length equals 17 residues. The ends lost 3 bases at V and 0 bases at J; junction bases unmatched: 10. Germline-derived CDR1 and CDR2 are MGHRA and YSYEKL.

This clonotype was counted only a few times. CDR3 coding DNA: TGTGCCAGCAGCTTAGAGGGACGGAATTTCTACAATGAGCAGTTCTTC. Translated: CASSLEGRNFYNEQFF. This chain joins TRBV7-8 and TRBJ2-1; D tentatively reads TRBD1 or TRBD2 (5 bases each). From germline, CDR1 is SGHVS and CDR2 FQNEAQ. The CDR3 is 16 residues long. Trimming pared 1 base from V and 3 bases from J, leaving 13 bases between.

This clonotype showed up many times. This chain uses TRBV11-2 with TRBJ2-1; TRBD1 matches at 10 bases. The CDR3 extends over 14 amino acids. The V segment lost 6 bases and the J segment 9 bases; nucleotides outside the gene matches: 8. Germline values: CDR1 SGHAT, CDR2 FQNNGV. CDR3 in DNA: TGTGCCAGCAGTTGGGGACAGGGGTATGCTGAGCAGTTCTTC. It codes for CASSWGQGYAEQFF.

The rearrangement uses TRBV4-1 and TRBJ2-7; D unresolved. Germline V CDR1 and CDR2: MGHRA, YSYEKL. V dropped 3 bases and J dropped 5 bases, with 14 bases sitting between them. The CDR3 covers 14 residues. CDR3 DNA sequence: TGCGCCAGCAGCCATCCCGACCGGCTTGACGAGCAGTACTTC. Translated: CASSHPDRLDEQYF.

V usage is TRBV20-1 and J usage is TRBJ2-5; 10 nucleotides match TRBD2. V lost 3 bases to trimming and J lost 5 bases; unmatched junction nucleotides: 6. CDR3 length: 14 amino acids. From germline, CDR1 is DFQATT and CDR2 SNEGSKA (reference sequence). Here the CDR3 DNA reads TGCAGTGCTAGTTGGAGCGGGGGGGCGGAGACCCAGTACTTC. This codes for CSASWSGGAETQYF.

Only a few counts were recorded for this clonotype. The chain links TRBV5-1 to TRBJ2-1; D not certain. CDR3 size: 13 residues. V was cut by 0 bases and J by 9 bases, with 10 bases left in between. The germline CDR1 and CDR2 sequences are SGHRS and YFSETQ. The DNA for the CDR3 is TGCGCCAGCAGCTTGGTACTCCCAGCTGAGCAGTTCTTC. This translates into CASSLVLPAEQFF.

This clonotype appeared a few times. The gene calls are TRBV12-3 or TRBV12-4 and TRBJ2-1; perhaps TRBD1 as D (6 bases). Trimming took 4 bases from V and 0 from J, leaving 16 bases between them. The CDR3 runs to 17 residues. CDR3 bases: TGTGCCAGCAGTTCGATACAGGGCCGTAGCTCCTACAATGAGCAGTTCTTC. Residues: CASSSIQGRSSYNEQFF.